This TCR beta chain stems from a study of monozygotic twins with inflammatory bowel disease. The CDR3 runs 15 residues. CDR1 is SGHRS, CDR2 YFSETQ, per germline. From its re-call of the 5' RACE reads, TCRdb lists each CDR3 protein once, without DNA. Its table records around 400,000 distinct CDR3 sequences. V is TRBV5-1 and J is TRBJ1-1; TCRdb gives TRBD1 as the D gene, but with no DNA this cannot be confirmed. The sample taken for sequencing was blood. This TCR derives from a human donor with ulcerative colitis or Crohn's disease, or a healthy co-twin of an affected twin (not recorded which). The CDR3 loop reads CASSSWATGPTEAFF.